The rows below give T cell receptor beta chains drawn from one sample of a study of T cell clonotyping in hematopoietic cell transplantation. Profiling relied on immunoSEQ multiplex PCR, and the TCRdb table lists in-frame clones only, not all of them. There are fewer than 15,000 clones in the sample; around 90% occur only once, and less than 9.5% lies in the top ten. Sequencing was performed on PBMCs, taken 100 days after allogeneic stem cell transplant. The origin of the receptors is a female patient aged 50-59 years who had an allogeneic stem cell transplant from an unrelated donor, so the T cells may come from the graft donor. Some clones in this sample may be carry-over from other donors' samples. Both conserved end residues are part of each CDR3. D genes are given only for firm matches. Only some rows state a clone size, as once, few, many or a class for expanded clones.

j_call,d_call,clone_size,v_call,cdr3_aa,cdr3_nt
TRBJ2-1,TRBD2,.,TRBV7-8,CASSLARAGAYNEQFF,TGTGCCAGCAGCTTAGCAAGAGCGGGAGCATACAATGAGCAGTTCTTC
TRBJ2-7,.,.,TRBV28,CASCRAYEQYF,TGTGCCAGCTGCAGGGCCTACGAGCAGTACTTC
TRBJ1-1,TRBD1,.,TRBV4-3,CASSQAQGGEAFF,TGCGCCAGCAGCCAAGCGCAGGGGGGCGAGGCTTTCTTT
TRBJ2-3,TRBD1,.,TRBV27,CASSLGEDRATDTQYF,TGTGCCAGCAGTTTAGGAGAGGACAGGGCCACAGATACGCAGTATTTT
TRBJ1-3,.,.,TRBV28,CASSTQLEYSGNTIYF,TGTGCCAGCAGTACCCAACTCGAATACTCTGGAAACACCATATATTTT
TRBJ2-7,.,.,TRBV9,CASSVAGRPHDESSYEQYF,TGTGCCAGCAGCGTAGCGGGGCGGCCGCACGATGAAAGCTCCTACGAGCAGTACTTC
TRBJ1-2,.,once,TRBV6-1,CASCGSAILYGYTF,TGTGCCAGCTGCGGTTCCGCTATTCTTTATGGCTACACCTTC
TRBJ1-1,.,.,TRBV6-5,CASSPFRNTEAFF,TGTGCCAGCAGCCCTTTTAGGAACACTGAAGCTTTCTTT
TRBJ2-6,.,few,TRBV30,CAWAGANVLTF,TGTGCCTGGGCTGGGGCCAACGTCCTGACTTTC
TRBJ1-2,.,.,TRBV14,CASSETRAHKGYTF,TGTGCCAGCAGCGAGACCCGGGCTCATAAGGGCTACACCTTC
TRBJ1-2,TRBD1,few,TRBV5-1,CASSLGAQGIDGYTF,TGCGCCAGCAGCTTGGGAGCACAGGGGATAGATGGCTACACCTTC
TRBJ2-5,TRBD2,.,TRBV7-2,CASSFSSGETQYF,TGTGCCAGCAGCTTCTCTAGCGGAGAGACCCAGTACTTC
TRBJ1-3,.,.,TRBV28,CASSFEGNTIYF,TGTGCCAGCAGTTTTGAGGGAAACACCATATATTTT
TRBJ1-2,TRBD1,.,TRBV13,CASSFTTGTVNYGYTF,TGTGCCAGCAGCTTTACCACCGGGACAGTTAACTATGGCTACACCTTC
TRBJ2-2,.,once,TRBV27,CASSLQGGELFF,TGTGCCAGCAGTTTACAGGGAGGGGAGCTGTTTTTT
TRBJ1-2,.,.,TRBV5-1,CASSLEAGAPISGYTF,TGCGCCAGCAGCTTGGAGGCAGGGGCCCCAATCTCTGGCTACACCTTC
TRBJ2-5,TRBD1,.,TRBV11-2,CASSLGQGGETQYF,TGTGCCAGCAGCCTCGGACAGGGTGGAGAGACCCAGTACTTC
TRBJ1-6,.,.,TRBV5-1,CASSLGSLNSPLHF,TGCGCCAGCAGCTTGGGCAGCTTAAATTCACCCCTCCACTTT
TRBJ2-7,.,.,TRBV5-8,CASTPGPKDYSYEQYF,TGTGCCAGCACCCCGGGACCTAAGGATTACTCCTACGAGCAGTACTTC
TRBJ1-1,.,once,TRBV6-6,CASRSQGQPNTEAFF,TGTGCCAGCAGATCCCAGGGGCAGCCGAACACTGAAGCTTTCTTT
TRBJ1-2,.,.,TRBV14,CASSQDYANYGYTF,TGTGCCAGCAGCCAAGATTACGCCAACTATGGCTACACCTTC
TRBJ1-1,.,.,TRBV9,CASSVGGYGNTEAFF,TGTGCCAGCAGCGTGGGAGGGTACGGTAACACTGAAGCTTTCTTT
TRBJ2-3,.,.,TRBV7-8,CASSLGTSSSTDTQYF,TGTGCCAGCAGCTTAGGTACTAGCAGCAGCACAGATACGCAGTATTTT
TRBJ1-3,TRBD1,.,TRBV15,CATSRDRSSGNTIYF,TGTGCCACCAGCAGGGACAGGAGCTCTGGAAACACCATATATTTT
TRBJ2-2,.,.,TRBV7-9,CASSLARRIQGAGELFF,TGTGCCAGCAGCTTAGCGAGGAGAATTCAGGGTGCCGGGGAGCTGTTTTTT
TRBJ1-1,.,once,TRBV4-1,CASTGGPNTEAFF,TGCGCCAGCACTGGGGGCCCGAACACTGAAGCTTTCTTT
TRBJ1-4,TRBD1,.,TRBV6-6,CASSLGPGGADEKLFF,TGTGCCAGCAGTTTAGGACCAGGGGGCGCGGATGAAAAACTGTTTTTT
TRBJ1-3,TRBD1,.,TRBV7-9,CASSSADREGNTIYF,TGTGCCAGCAGCTCAGCCGACAGGGAGGGAAACACCATATATTTT
TRBJ2-3,TRBD2,.,TRBV11-3,CASSLAEPWTSGGTDTQYF,TGTGCCAGCAGCTTAGCGGAGCCCTGGACTAGCGGGGGCACAGATACGCAGTATTTT
TRBJ2-7,.,once,TRBV29-1,CSVEDPTGRRYEQYF,TGCAGCGTTGAAGATCCGACAGGGAGGCGGTACGAGCAGTACTTC
TRBJ2-1,.,once,TRBV25-1,CASSDLDSAYNEQFF,TGTGCCAGCAGTGACCTGGACAGTGCCTACAATGAGCAGTTCTTC
TRBJ2-7,TRBD1,.,TRBV5-1,CASSLGDRVEYEQYF,TGCGCCAGCAGCTTGGGGGACAGGGTCGAATACGAGCAGTACTTC
TRBJ1-3,.,.,TRBV25-1,CASGTSGNTIYF,TGTGCCAGCGGGACGTCGGGAAACACCATATATTTT
TRBJ1-1,.,.,TRBV5-1,CASGYREGGTEAFF,TGCGCCAGCGGATACAGGGAGGGCGGCACTGAAGCTTTCTTT
TRBJ1-1,.,.,TRBV9,CASSVVSDTEAFF,TGTGCCAGCAGCGTAGTAAGCGACACTGAAGCTTTCTTT
TRBJ1-1,.,.,TRBV7-9,CASSLVGGGGRTEAFF,TGTGCCAGCAGCTTAGTTGGGGGCGGGGGTCGGACTGAAGCTTTCTTT
TRBJ2-3,TRBD2,.,TRBV7-9,CASSISTSPGLARADTQYF,TGTGCCAGCAGCATCTCGACAAGTCCGGGACTAGCGAGAGCAGATACGCAGTATTTT
TRBJ1-1,TRBD1,.,TRBV19,CASSIDDRGFEAFF,TGTGCCAGTAGTATAGACGACAGGGGCTTTGAAGCTTTCTTT
TRBJ2-7,.,.,TRBV16,CASKTTGEEYYEQYF,TGTGCCAGCAAGACAACAGGGGAGGAATACTACGAGCAGTACTTC
TRBJ2-7,.,.,TRBV19,CASSSSPVGYEQYF,TGTGCCAGTAGTTCAAGTCCAGTAGGCTACGAGCAGTACTTC
TRBJ2-3,.,.,TRBV7-7,CASSPKSGTDTQYF,TGTGCTAGCAGCCCCAAATCTGGCACAGATACGCAGTATTTT